The 9 T cell receptor beta chains presented below share a single source sample, sequenced in a study of blood T cell repertoires in COVID-19. The table came from immunoSEQ multiplex PCR; TCRdb's copy has only in-frame clones and leaves some out. The sample lists 150,000 to 200,000 clones, roughly 77% occurring once. Sequenced: PBMCs or T cells enriched from blood (not recorded which). The receptors were sampled from a woman aged 50 to 60 with acute COVID-19.

The V gene is TRBV28, the J gene TRBJ1-2; D is unresolved. The CDR3 contains 14 residues. V was trimmed by 1 base and J by 4 bases, leaving 10 bases between them. CDR1 MDHEN and CDR2 SYDVKM come from the germline V gene. For the CDR3, the DNA is TGTGCCAGCAGTTTATTAGGGCGGGGCTATGGCTACACCTTC. As protein: CASSLLGRGYGYTF.

This clone has just a few counts. The chain combines TRBV3-1 (or the pseudogene TRBV3-2) with TRBJ1-1, with 7 bases that match TRBD1. CDR1 and CDR2 from the germline V gene are LGHDT and YNNKEL (reference sequence). The V and J ends lost 4 bases and 2 bases, in that order; junction bases with no gene match: 4. The CDR3 has 14 residues. Here the CDR3 reads CASSPGTVNTEAFF. In nucleotides, the CDR3 is TGTGCCAGCAGCCCCGGGACAGTCAACACTGAAGCTTTCTTT.

J is TRBJ1-3 and V is TRBV28, with D unclear. The V gene lost 7 bases and the J gene lost 0 bases, with 16 bases spanning the gap. The CDR3 is 16 amino acids. CDR1 MDHEN and CDR2 SYDVKM come from the germline V gene. This CDR3 is CASIAGGGPSGNTIYF. Written as DNA, the CDR3 is TGTGCCAGCATCGCGGGCGGAGGACCCTCTGGAAACACCATATATTTT.

The chain is built from TRBV30 and TRBJ1-2; D is unclear. The CDR3 is 11 residues long. Trimming left V 3 bases short and J 4 bases short, with 6 bases between. CDR1 and CDR2 (germline): GTSNPN, SVGIG (reference sequence). The CDR3, as DNA: TGTGCCTGGAGGGCAGTCTATGGCTACACCTTC. Residues: CAWRAVYGYTF.

This rearrangement joins TRBV18 to TRBJ1-5; 7 nucleotides agree with TRBD1. V lost 2 bases to trimming and J lost 7 bases; unmatched junction nucleotides: 2. CDR1 is KGHSH and CDR2 is LQKENI in the germline V gene. This CDR3 region has 13 residues. The CDR3 spells CASSPGQAQPQHF. In nucleotides, the CDR3 is TGTGCCAGCTCACCAGGACAGGCCCAGCCCCAGCATTTT. The variable domain in full, with the rest retrieved from reference TRBV18 and TRBJ1-5, is NAGVMQNPRHLVRRRGQEARLRCSPMKGHSHVYWYRQLPEEGLKFMVYLQKENIIDESGMPKERFSAEFPKEGPSILRIQQVVRGDSAAYFCASSPGQAQPQHFGDGTRLSIL.

This clone came up once. The chain carries TRBV29-1 and TRBJ1-2; unclear D gene. Trimming cost V 7 bases and J 0 bases, with 6 bases left between them. CDR3 length: 11 amino acids. Germline CDR1 is SQVTM and CDR2 is ANQGSEA. The CDR3 nucleotides read TGCAGCGCTTCAGCTAACTATGGCTACACCTTC. Translating it yields CSASANYGYTF.

The chain carries TRBV19 and TRBJ2-7, with D unclear. Deletions cut 3 bases from V and 3 bases from J, with 9 bases between. The CDR3 length is 13 residues. The germline gives CDR1 LNHDA, CDR2 SQIVND (reference sequence). This CDR3 reads CASSIGPYYEQYV. Here the CDR3 DNA reads TGTGCCAGTAGTATTGGGCCATACTACGAGCAGTACGTC.

The chain carries TRBV10-2 and TRBJ2-5, with TRBD1 matching 8 bases. The CDR3 is 14 amino acids. J gave up 1 base and V 7 bases, and 5 bases lay outside the gene matches. CDR1 and CDR2 (germline): WSHSY, SAAADI. The CDR3 DNA is TGCGCCAGCACCGGGACAGGAGCCCAAGAGACCCAGTACTTC. Translated: CASTGTGAQETQYF.

This clone was detected only once. This rearrangement joins TRBV19 to TRBJ2-1; D possibly corresponds to TRBD2 (5 bases). CDR3 length equals 12 residues. Trimming cost V 9 bases and J 4 bases, with 10 bases left between them. Germline assignment: CDR1 LNHDA and CDR2 SQIVND (reference sequence). The CDR3, as DNA: TGTGCCAGCGGGGATCGATACAATGAGCAGTTCTTC. It encodes CASGDRYNEQFF.